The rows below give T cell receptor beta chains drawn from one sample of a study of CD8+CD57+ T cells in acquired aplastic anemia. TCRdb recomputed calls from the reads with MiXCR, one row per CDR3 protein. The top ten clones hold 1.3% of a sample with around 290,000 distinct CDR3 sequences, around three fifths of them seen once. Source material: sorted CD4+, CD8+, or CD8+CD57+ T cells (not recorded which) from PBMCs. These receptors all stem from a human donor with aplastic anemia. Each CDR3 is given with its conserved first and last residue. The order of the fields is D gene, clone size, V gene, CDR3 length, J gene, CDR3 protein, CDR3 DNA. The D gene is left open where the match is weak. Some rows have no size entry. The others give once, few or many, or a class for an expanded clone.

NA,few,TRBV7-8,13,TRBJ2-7,CASGGLARYEQYF,TGTGCCAGTGGGGGCCTAGCCCGATACGAGCAGTACTTC
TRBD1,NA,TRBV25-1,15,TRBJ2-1,CASSASRGNYNEQFF,TGTGCCAGCAGTGCATCCAGGGGGAACTACAATGAGCAGTTCTTC
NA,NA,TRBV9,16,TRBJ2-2,CASSARGSLNTGELFF,TGTGCCAGCAGCGCCAGGGGCAGCTTGAACACCGGGGAGCTGTTTTTT
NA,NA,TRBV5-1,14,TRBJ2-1,CASSLGHGRNEQFF,TGCGCCAGCAGCTTGGGCCACGGTCGCAATGAGCAGTTCTTC
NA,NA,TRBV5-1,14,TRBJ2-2,CASSLEQAGGELFF,TGCGCCAGCAGCTTGGAACAGGCAGGTGGGGAGCTGTTTTTT
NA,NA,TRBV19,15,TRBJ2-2,CASSMVSRGTGELFF,TGTGCCAGTAGTATGGTTAGTAGAGGCACCGGGGAGCTGTTTTTT
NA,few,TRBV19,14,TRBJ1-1,CASIPGLFNTEAFF,TGTGCCAGTATTCCAGGACTGTTCAACACTGAAGCTTTCTTT
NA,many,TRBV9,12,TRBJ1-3,CASSGAGNTIYF,TGTGCCAGCAGCGGAGCTGGAAACACCATATATTTT
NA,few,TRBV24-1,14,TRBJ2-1,CATSEGGRHNEQFF,TGTGCCACCAGTGAGGGGGGACGACACAATGAGCAGTTCTTC
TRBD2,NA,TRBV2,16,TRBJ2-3,CASSGTSGLSTDTQYF,TGTGCCAGCAGTGGGACTAGCGGGTTAAGCACAGATACGCAGTATTTT
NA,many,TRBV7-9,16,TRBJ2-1,CASSLFVRHSYNEQFF,TGTGCCAGCAGCTTATTTGTCAGGCACTCCTACAATGAGCAGTTCTTC
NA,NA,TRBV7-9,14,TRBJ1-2,CASSLERASYGYTF,TGTGCCAGCAGTCTAGAAAGGGCGTCCTATGGCTACACCTTC
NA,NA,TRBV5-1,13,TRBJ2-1,CASSVEGGDEQFF,TGCGCCAGCAGCGTAGAAGGAGGTGATGAGCAGTTCTTC
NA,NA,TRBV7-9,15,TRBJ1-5,CASSLVGVSNQPQHF,TGTGCCAGCAGCTTAGTCGGGGTGAGCAATCAGCCCCAGCATTTT
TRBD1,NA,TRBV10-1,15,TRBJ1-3,CASIPGQGSGNTIYF,TGTGCCAGCATACCGGGACAGGGCTCTGGAAACACCATATATTTT
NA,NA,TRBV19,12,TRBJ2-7,CASRDRGYEQYF,TGTGCCAGTAGAGATCGGGGGTACGAGCAGTACTTC